The clone carrying this T cell receptor (beta chain) was detected only a few times. Its matching antigen is unknown. The data were obtained in a study of T-cell memory formation after mild COVID-19. Across the whole study: Clustering of TCRs was largely donor specific. Study results and caveats: A balance of CD4 and CD8 characterized clones contracting day 15 to 85, whereas later expanders leaned CD4+.

TCRdb processed the 5' RACE reads anew with MiXCR; each CDR3 protein has one entry. The sample includes 470,000 or so distinct CDR3 sequences, around 18% of them seen just once. CDR1 and CDR2 (germline): LNHNV, YYDKDF (reference sequence). The CDR3 covers 14 residues. V was trimmed by 0 bases and J by 6 bases, leaving 8 bases between them. Sequencing input: PBMCs or a T cell subset sorted from them (not recorded which). The chain employs TRBV15 and TRBJ1-4; no reliable D call. This clonotype was sampled from an adult woman who had mild COVID-19 (a few samples of this study predate the infection). Cell type and time point are not known. CDR3 DNA sequence: TGTGCCACCAGCAGAGATGTGACTTATGAAAAACTGTTTTTT. Translated: CATSRDVTYEKLFF.